These 13 T cell receptor beta chains came from one sample sequenced in a study of T cell changes during pregnancy in multiple sclerosis. This table comes from immunoSEQ multiplex PCR, and its TCRdb copy is limited to in-frame clones, with some not included. Found here are tens of thousands of clones, 90% to 95% of them singletons; the top ten hold 3.9%. Sequenced material: CD8+ T cells from peripheral blood mononuclear cells, taken after pregnancy. Receptors originate from a female donor with multiple sclerosis, enrolled in a pregnancy study.

The chain uses TRBV2 and TRBJ2-2; 12 bases are shared with TRBD2. Germline loops: CDR1 SNHLY, CDR2 FYNNEI. V was pared by 6 bases and J by 5 bases, with 10 bases of the junction left unmatched. The CDR3 is made up of 17 amino acids. Written as DNA, the CDR3 is TGTGCCAGCAGGGACAGACTAGCGGGGGCTCCGACCGGGGAGCTGTTTTTT. Its protein is CASRDRLAGAPTGELFF.

This clone was seen only a few times. The rearrangement joins TRBV19 to TRBJ1-5; D not certain. Trimming stripped 5 bases from V and 0 bases from J, with 14 bases between. The germline gives CDR1 LNHDA, CDR2 SQIVND (reference sequence). The CDR3 extends over 16 amino acids. CDR3 loop: CASSWRDYASNQPQHF. In DNA form, the CDR3 reads TGTGCCAGTAGTTGGAGGGATTACGCTAGCAATCAGCCCCAGCATTTT.

The chain recombines TRBV13 with TRBJ1-3, with 10 bases fitting TRBD1. V shed 4 bases and J 8 bases; nucleotides not matched to a gene: 11. Germline CDR1 is PRHDT and CDR2 is FYEKMQ (reference sequence). The CDR3 extends over 16 amino acids. CDR3 amino acids: CASSYGTGVRTDTIYF. The CDR3 bases are TGTGCCAGCAGCTACGGGACAGGGGTTCGGACGGACACCATATATTTT.

The chain has TRBV27 and TRBJ1-6; possible D gene TRBD1, 5 bases. The germline V gene has CDR1 MNHEY and CDR2 SMNVEV (reference sequence). Trimming shortened V by 6 bases and J by 3 bases, and 9 bases separated the two germline ends. The CDR3 runs to 14 residues. The CDR3 region has the DNA TGTGCCAGCAGCCTGACAGACTATAATTCACCCCTCCACTTT. Its translation: CASSLTDYNSPLHF.

The rearrangement links TRBV7-2 to TRBJ1-1, with 7 bases that match TRBD1. This CDR3 contains 14 residues. With 6 bases clipped from V and 7 bases from J, the junction kept 11 bases outside the gene matches. Germline CDR1 reads SGHTA; CDR2 reads FQGNSA. CDR3 sequence reads: CASRTGERGIEAFF. The CDR3 DNA is TGTGCCAGCAGAACAGGGGAAAGGGGGATTGAAGCTTTCTTT.

This chain uses TRBV11-2 with TRBJ2-7; D is undetermined. From germline, CDR1 is SGHAT and CDR2 FQNNGV. Trimming shortened V by 1 base and J by 5 bases, and 12 bases separated the two germline ends. The CDR3 sequence is 14 residues long. In DNA, the CDR3 is TGTGCCAGCAGCTTAGGGCAGGCGATCGACGAGCAGTACTTC. Its translation: CASSLGQAIDEQYF.

The chain uses TRBV4-1 and TRBJ2-5; D unclear. The ends were cut back, 0 bases at V and 4 bases at J, with 6 bases in the middle. The CDR3 consists of 13 residues. CDR1 and CDR2 (germline): MGHRA, YSYEKL. The CDR3 spells CASSQDPRETQYF. CDR3 in DNA: TGCGCCAGCAGCCAAGATCCGAGAGAGACCCAGTACTTC.

This clone has just one count. CDR3 protein: CASTTRGAGGYSNQPQHF. CDR3 coding DNA: TGTGCCAGTACCACCAGGGGGGCAGGGGGCTATAGCAATCAGCCCCAGCATTTT. The chain links TRBV19 to TRBJ1-5; 8 nucleotides line up with TRBD1. CDR3 length: 18 residues. After removal of 7 bases from V and 0 bases from J, the junction contained 14 bases not matched to a gene. The germline V gene has CDR1 LNHDA and CDR2 SQIVND (reference sequence).

This chain joins TRBV14 and TRBJ1-2, with a tentative D call TRBD1 (6 bases). This CDR3 region has 18 residues. V was clipped by 1 base and J by 5 bases, with 23 bases between them. CDR1 and CDR2 from the germline V gene are SGHDN and FVKESK. Written as DNA, the CDR3 is TGTGCCAGCAGCCAAGGGTTTCGAGGGGGACACAACAGTTATGGCTACACCTTC. It is translated as CASSQGFRGGHNSYGYTF. The full variable domain, completed using reference TRBV14 and TRBJ1-2, is EAGVTQFPSHSVIEKGQTVTLRCDPISGHDNLYWYRRVMGKEIKFLLHFVKESKQDESGMPNNRFLAERTGGTYSTLKVQPAELEDSGVYFCASSQGFRGGHNSYGYTFGSGTRLTVV.

V and J are TRBV6-6 and TRBJ1-5, with TRBD1 matching over 9 bases. Looked up from germline, CDR1 is MNHNY and CDR2 is SVGAGI (reference sequence). This CDR3 spans 15 amino acids. V shed 5 bases, J shed 4 bases, and the junction held 6 bases outside the gene matches. The CDR3 reads CASSLRTGVNQPQHF. The CDR3 nucleotides are TGTGCCAGCAGTCTCCGGACAGGGGTTAATCAGCCCCAGCATTTT.

This clone was counted once. This chain links TRBV28 with TRBJ2-7; weak D call: TRBD1 (6 bases). Trimming cost V 5 bases and J 3 bases, with 11 bases left between them. The CDR3 contains 13 residues. Germline values: CDR1 MDHEN, CDR2 SYDVKM. CDR3: CASSPRTDYEQYF. The CDR3 region has the DNA TGTGCCAGCAGTCCTCGGACAGACTACGAGCAGTACTTC.

About this clone: A junction end diverges from the germline sequence, so it may reflect a read error. As DNA, the CDR3 is TGTGCCAGCAGCCTAGCGGTGGGGGGGCCGTACTCTGGGGCCAACGTCCTGACTTTC. Protein: CASSLAVGGPYSGANVLTF. The chain has TRBV7-6 and TRBJ2-6; D might be TRBD2 (7 bases). CDR1 and CDR2 from the germline V gene are SGHVS and FNYEAQ. This CDR3 is built from 19 residues.

The chain carries TRBV5-4 and TRBJ2-7; the match to TRBD1 covers 10 bases. This CDR3 has 13 residues. V was clipped by 3 bases and J by 3 bases; unmatched bases: 0. In germline, CDR1 is SGHNT, CDR2 YYREEE (reference sequence). CDR3 nucleotide sequence: TGTGCCAGCAGCTGGGACAGGGGCTACGAGCAGTACTTC. The encoded protein is CASSWDRGYEQYF.